Listed below are T cell receptor beta chains from one sample, sequenced in a study of identical twins. Each CDR3 protein gets one entry after TCRdb re-called the 5' RACE reads with MiXCR. This table holds under 250,000 distinct CDR3 sequences, roughly 10% found once. Sequencing used memory (CD45RO+) T cells sorted from blood. These receptors were taken from a young woman in good health. Each CDR3 is given with its conserved first and last residue. Fields, in order: J gene, V gene, D gene, clone size, CDR3 DNA, CDR3 protein. The D gene is left open where the match is weak. A clone size is listed for some rows: how often the clone was seen (once, few, many), or a class if it is expanded.

j_call: TRBJ1-6
v_call: TRBV15
d_call: TRBD1
clone_size: -
cdr3_nt: TGTGCCACCAGCTCAGAGACAGGGGGTAATTCACCCCTCCACTTT
cdr3_aa: CATSSETGGNSPLHF

j_call: TRBJ2-7
v_call: TRBV11-1
d_call: -
clone_size: few
cdr3_nt: TGTGCCAGCAGCTTACAGGACTGGCGTAGCGCGGCCCACCACGAGCAGTACTTC
cdr3_aa: CASSLQDWRSAAHHEQYF

j_call: TRBJ1-2
v_call: TRBV12-3/TRBV12-4
d_call: TRBD1
clone_size: few
cdr3_nt: TGTGCCAGCAGTTTAGGGAGGACAGGGAACTATGGCTACACCTTC
cdr3_aa: CASSLGRTGNYGYTF

j_call: TRBJ1-1
v_call: TRBV10-3
d_call: -
clone_size: -
cdr3_nt: TGTGCCATCAGTGAGTCTATGGGGGGCACTGAAGCTTTCTTT
cdr3_aa: CAISESMGGTEAFF

j_call: TRBJ1-5
v_call: TRBV7-2
d_call: -
clone_size: many
cdr3_nt: TGTGCCAGCAGCTATGGGGGGCGGCAGCCCCAGCATTTT
cdr3_aa: CASSYGGRQPQHF

j_call: TRBJ2-7
v_call: TRBV9
d_call: -
clone_size: -
cdr3_nt: TGTGCCAGCAGCGTAGGAGGGGGACGCAGCTCCTACGAGCAGTACTTC
cdr3_aa: CASSVGGGRSSYEQYF

j_call: TRBJ2-1
v_call: TRBV14
d_call: -
clone_size: few
cdr3_nt: TGTGCCAGCAGCCCCCCAACACCCCAGTATGAGCAGTTCTTC
cdr3_aa: CASSPPTPQYEQFF

j_call: TRBJ1-1
v_call: TRBV5-1
d_call: TRBD1
clone_size: -
cdr3_nt: TGCGCCAGCCCACAGGGGAGTCACACTGAAGCTTTCTTT
cdr3_aa: CASPQGSHTEAFF

j_call: TRBJ2-7
v_call: TRBV12-3/TRBV12-4
d_call: -
clone_size: few
cdr3_nt: TGTGCCAGCAAGCCAGCTGGGGTTTGGGAGCAGTACTTC
cdr3_aa: CASKPAGVWEQYF

j_call: TRBJ2-3
v_call: TRBV7-2
d_call: -
clone_size: -
cdr3_nt: TGTGCCAGCACCCAAGACAGTTTCACAGATACGCAGTATTTT
cdr3_aa: CASTQDSFTDTQYF

j_call: TRBJ2-1
v_call: TRBV7-9
d_call: -
clone_size: few
cdr3_nt: TGTGCCAGCAGCTTAACTGGGTCACGCAGGGAGTTCTTC
cdr3_aa: CASSLTGSRREFF

j_call: TRBJ2-7
v_call: TRBV2
d_call: -
clone_size: few
cdr3_nt: TGTGCCAGCAGAGAAACAGGCCGGGGACGACTTACGCGAGCCTACGAGCAGTACTTC
cdr3_aa: CASRETGRGRLTRAYEQYF

j_call: TRBJ1-1
v_call: TRBV19
d_call: TRBD1
clone_size: -
cdr3_nt: TGTGCCAGTAGTATAGGCGGGACAGTCGCTGAAGCTTTCTTT
cdr3_aa: CASSIGGTVAEAFF

j_call: TRBJ2-7
v_call: TRBV5-1
d_call: -
clone_size: -
cdr3_nt: TGCGCCAGCAGCTTGGAACAGCCTAGCGAGCAGTACTTC
cdr3_aa: CASSLEQPSEQYF

j_call: TRBJ1-4
v_call: TRBV12-3/TRBV12-4
d_call: TRBD1
clone_size: many
cdr3_nt: TGTGCCAGCAGTCTAGGGACAGTTCCGACTAATGAAAAACTGTTTTTT
cdr3_aa: CASSLGTVPTNEKLFF

j_call: TRBJ2-5
v_call: TRBV20-1
d_call: -
clone_size: many
cdr3_nt: TGCAGTGCTATCCCTAGCTGGGAGACCCAGTACTTC
cdr3_aa: CSAIPSWETQYF

j_call: TRBJ2-1
v_call: TRBV2
d_call: -
clone_size: -
cdr3_nt: TGTACCAGCCGACCCGGGACGAGGATTAGTACTTACAATGAGCAGTTCTTC
cdr3_aa: CTSRPGTRISTYNEQFF

j_call: TRBJ2-7
v_call: TRBV20-1
d_call: -
clone_size: many
cdr3_nt: TGCAGTGCTAGGGTGACAGGTAGGGGCTACGAGCAGTACTTC
cdr3_aa: CSARVTGRGYEQYF

j_call: TRBJ2-7
v_call: TRBV7-2
d_call: TRBD2
clone_size: few
cdr3_nt: TGTGCCAGCAGCTTAGGAGCGGGAGGAAGCTCCTACGAGCAGTACTTC
cdr3_aa: CASSLGAGGSSYEQYF

j_call: TRBJ2-1
v_call: TRBV7-9
d_call: TRBD1
clone_size: -
cdr3_nt: TGTGCCAGCAGCCATTACGGGGGGACAGGGGTTTTTAATGAGCAGTTCTTC
cdr3_aa: CASSHYGGTGVFNEQFF

j_call: TRBJ2-7
v_call: TRBV6-1
d_call: TRBD1
clone_size: few
cdr3_nt: TGTGCCAGCAGTACAATATCCGGAGGACAGGGGAGCCCCTACGAGCAGTACTTC
cdr3_aa: CASSTISGGQGSPYEQYF

j_call: TRBJ2-3
v_call: TRBV5-1
d_call: TRBD2
clone_size: -
cdr3_nt: TGCGCCAGCAATCGCGAGGGAGCGGGGGGCACAGATACGCAGTATTTT
cdr3_aa: CASNREGAGGTDTQYF

j_call: TRBJ2-1
v_call: TRBV4-2
d_call: -
clone_size: few
cdr3_nt: TGTGCCAGCGGGGGGGGGGCCACGTACAATGAGCAGTTCTTC
cdr3_aa: CASGGGATYNEQFF

j_call: TRBJ2-3
v_call: TRBV5-1
d_call: TRBD2
clone_size: -
cdr3_nt: TGCGCCAGCAGCTATGTCGGGGGGTCAGATACGCAGTATTTT
cdr3_aa: CASSYVGGSDTQYF

j_call: TRBJ2-5
v_call: TRBV29-1
d_call: TRBD1
clone_size: few
cdr3_nt: TGCAGCGGGGGACAGCATAAAGAGACCCAGTACTTC
cdr3_aa: CSGGQHKETQYF

j_call: TRBJ2-1
v_call: TRBV4-3
d_call: TRBD2
clone_size: -
cdr3_nt: TGCGCCAGCAGCAAGGCGGGAGAGAATGAGCAGTTCTTC
cdr3_aa: CASSKAGENEQFF

j_call: TRBJ1-2
v_call: TRBV21-1
d_call: -
clone_size: -
cdr3_nt: TGTGCCAGCACCGACGACGGGGGCTATGGCTACACCTTC
cdr3_aa: CASTDDGGYGYTF

j_call: TRBJ2-3
v_call: TRBV5-1
d_call: TRBD1
clone_size: -
cdr3_nt: TGCGCCAGCAGCTCGACAGGGGAGACAGATACGCAGTATTTT
cdr3_aa: CASSSTGETDTQYF

j_call: TRBJ2-7
v_call: TRBV3-1
d_call: -
clone_size: -
cdr3_nt: TGTGCCAGCAGCTCTCGGACAGACACCTACGAGCAGTACTTC
cdr3_aa: CASSSRTDTYEQYF

j_call: TRBJ2-1
v_call: TRBV12-3/TRBV12-4
d_call: -
clone_size: few
cdr3_nt: TGTGCCAGCAGTTTCATAGCAGGATACAATGAGCAGTTCTTC
cdr3_aa: CASSFIAGYNEQFF

j_call: TRBJ1-5
v_call: TRBV7-2
d_call: -
clone_size: few
cdr3_nt: TGTGCCAGCAGCCCCAGGACCTTTAGCAATCAGCCCCAGCATTTT
cdr3_aa: CASSPRTFSNQPQHF

j_call: TRBJ1-4
v_call: TRBV10-3
d_call: -
clone_size: few
cdr3_nt: TGTGCCATCAGTGGGGAGGATGAAAAACTGTTTTTT
cdr3_aa: CAISGEDEKLFF

j_call: TRBJ1-1
v_call: TRBV6-5
d_call: -
clone_size: few
cdr3_nt: TGTGCCAGCAGTTACTCGAGGGGGACTGAAGCTTTCTTT
cdr3_aa: CASSYSRGTEAFF

j_call: TRBJ2-2
v_call: TRBV20-1
d_call: TRBD1
clone_size: few
cdr3_nt: TGCAGTGCTAGAGACCGCAGGACAGGGACCACCGGGGAGCTGTTTTTT
cdr3_aa: CSARDRRTGTTGELFF

j_call: TRBJ2-1
v_call: TRBV7-2
d_call: TRBD2
clone_size: few
cdr3_nt: TGTGCCAGCAGCTTACTGGGACTAGCGGGGAACAATGAGCAGTTCTTC
cdr3_aa: CASSLLGLAGNNEQFF

j_call: TRBJ2-7
v_call: TRBV7-8
d_call: -
clone_size: many
cdr3_nt: TGTGCCAGCAGCCACTCCCGAACCCTGAAATCCTACGAGCAGTACTTC
cdr3_aa: CASSHSRTLKSYEQYF

j_call: TRBJ1-2
v_call: TRBV7-2
d_call: TRBD1
clone_size: few
cdr3_nt: TGTGCCAGCAGTCCCGGGACAGGGGTACAAGGCTACACCTTC
cdr3_aa: CASSPGTGVQGYTF

j_call: TRBJ2-1
v_call: TRBV11-2
d_call: -
clone_size: many
cdr3_nt: TGTGCCAGCAGCTTGTGGACGGAGCAGTTCTTC
cdr3_aa: CASSLWTEQFF

j_call: TRBJ2-1
v_call: TRBV5-1
d_call: -
clone_size: many
cdr3_nt: TGCGCCAGCAGCTTGGCACAGGTGGAGAATGAGCAGTTCTTC
cdr3_aa: CASSLAQVENEQFF

j_call: TRBJ2-7
v_call: TRBV27
d_call: -
clone_size: -
cdr3_nt: TGTGCCAGCAAAAATCGGGCCAAGATGGAGCAGTACTTC
cdr3_aa: CASKNRAKMEQYF

j_call: TRBJ2-1
v_call: TRBV24-1
d_call: TRBD2
clone_size: many
cdr3_nt: TGTGCCACCAGTGATAAACTAGCGGGAGCAGATGAGCAGTTCTTC
cdr3_aa: CATSDKLAGADEQFF

j_call: TRBJ1-2
v_call: TRBV5-6
d_call: -
clone_size: many
cdr3_nt: TGTGCCAGCAGCATCCGGGACCATGGCTACACCTTC
cdr3_aa: CASSIRDHGYTF

j_call: TRBJ1-1
v_call: TRBV12-3/TRBV12-4
d_call: -
clone_size: -
cdr3_nt: TGTGCCAGCAGGGGCTCTGGCACTGAAGCTTTCTTT
cdr3_aa: CASRGSGTEAFF

j_call: TRBJ1-2
v_call: TRBV2
d_call: -
clone_size: few
cdr3_nt: TGTGCCGGCCGAGACTTGGGTGGCTACACCTTC
cdr3_aa: CAGRDLGGYTF

j_call: TRBJ2-4
v_call: TRBV7-2
d_call: -
clone_size: many
cdr3_nt: TGTGCCAGCAGCTTAGACGGGAAGGTGAACATTCAGTACTTC
cdr3_aa: CASSLDGKVNIQYF

j_call: TRBJ2-3
v_call: TRBV9
d_call: TRBD1
clone_size: few
cdr3_nt: TGTGCCAGCACCGGATTGACAGGGACAGATACGCAGTATTTT
cdr3_aa: CASTGLTGTDTQYF

j_call: TRBJ2-7
v_call: TRBV20-1
d_call: -
clone_size: few
cdr3_nt: TGCAGTGCTAGAGATGTACAGGGTATCCGCTCCTACGAGCAGTACTTC
cdr3_aa: CSARDVQGIRSYEQYF

j_call: TRBJ2-2
v_call: TRBV7-9
d_call: -
clone_size: few
cdr3_nt: TGTGCCAGCAGCTTATATGGCGCTGACACCGGGGAGCTGTTTTTT
cdr3_aa: CASSLYGADTGELFF

j_call: TRBJ2-7
v_call: TRBV6-5
d_call: -
clone_size: many
cdr3_nt: TGTGCCAGCAGTTATTCGAGTCGGCCCATGATCGAGCAGTACTTC
cdr3_aa: CASSYSSRPMIEQYF

j_call: TRBJ2-5
v_call: TRBV15
d_call: TRBD1
clone_size: few
cdr3_nt: TGTGCCACCAGCAACAGGGGGCATGGTGAGACCCAGTACTTC
cdr3_aa: CATSNRGHGETQYF

j_call: TRBJ2-1
v_call: TRBV20-1
d_call: TRBD2
clone_size: -
cdr3_nt: TGCAGTGCTAGAATAGTCGGTAGCGGGGCACTGGGTGAGCAGTTCTTC
cdr3_aa: CSARIVGSGALGEQFF

j_call: TRBJ1-5
v_call: TRBV20-1
d_call: -
clone_size: few
cdr3_nt: TGCAGTGCGGCGACAGCGGTTAATCAGCCCCAGCATTTT
cdr3_aa: CSAATAVNQPQHF

j_call: TRBJ1-1
v_call: TRBV20-1
d_call: -
clone_size: many
cdr3_nt: TGCAGTGCTAGGGCGAACACTGAAGCTTTCTTT
cdr3_aa: CSARANTEAFF

j_call: TRBJ2-2
v_call: TRBV9
d_call: -
clone_size: few
cdr3_nt: TGTGCCAGCAGCAACGGACAGCCGAACACCGGGGAGCTGTTTTTT
cdr3_aa: CASSNGQPNTGELFF